This T cell receptor (beta chain) was obtained from a study of shared clonotypes between healthy human individuals. Overall study context: Each donor's CD8 memory used one plate, CD8 naive two, each CD4 subset three. Study observations and caveats: The generation probabilities recorded for non-shared clonotypes fell below those of clonotypes shared by all four donors.

Across several immunoSEQ plates, the genomic DNA of each subset was split evenly. Method: immunoSEQ multiplex PCR; TCRdb's copy keeps in-frame clones and lacks some. The sample records some 1,100,000 clones, 78% being singletons. In its sample, this clone was seen many times. What it recognizes is unknown. The clonotype originates from a man younger than 35 in good health. Some clones in this sample may be carry-over from other donors' samples. Sequencing was performed on memory CD4+ T cells from PBMCs. Subset: CD45RA-negative fraction.

The CDR3 nucleotides read TGTGCCAGCAGTGAAAGGGGACAGGGCTGGGCAGGGGCCTACGAGCAGTACTTC. Amino acid sequence: CASSERGQGWAGAYEQYF. This chain connects TRBV6-1 to TRBJ2-7; 9 bases agree with TRBD1. The CDR3 has 18 amino acids. Unmatched junction bases numbered 13, after V lost 2 bases and J lost 2 bases. CDR1 MNHNS and CDR2 SASEGT come from the germline V gene.